The TCR beta chain under discussion was sequenced for a study of blood T cell repertoires in COVID-19. As for the study in general: T cells, B-cell-depleted T cells, or PBMCs provided the cDNA or gDNA that served as material.

Clones were sequenced by immunoSEQ multiplex PCR, and TCRdb holds only the in-frame ones, with some missing. This table holds some 380,000 clones, 88% found once. V shed 10 bases and J 4 bases; nucleotides not matched to a gene: 4. The CDR3 loop spans 14 amino acids. CDR1 and CDR2 from the germline V gene are KGHDR and SFDVKD. Participants spanned ages about 18 to 95 years and resided in about two dozen US areas. This chain joins TRBV24-1 and TRBJ2-6; 9 bases align to TRBD1. Sample: PBMCs or T cells enriched from blood (not recorded which). This TCR derives from a woman between 40 and 50 years old with acute COVID-19. The CDR3 DNA reads as TGTGCCACGGGACAGGGTGGAGGGGCCAACGTCCTGACTTTC. Translation: CATGQGGGANVLTF.